This passage covers 19 T cell receptor beta chains from one sample sequenced in a study of blood T cell repertoires in COVID-19. Profiling relied on immunoSEQ multiplex PCR, and the TCRdb table lists in-frame clones only, not all of them. The table records some 80,000 clones, under 90% of them present only once. Sequenced: peripheral blood. The receptors shown here come from a human donor in a cohort sampled during active COVID-19.

This chain connects TRBV9 to TRBJ2-7; 9 bases map to TRBD1. Germline V CDR1 and CDR2: SGDLS, YYNGEE. This CDR3 spans 14 amino acids. Unmatched junction bases numbered 7, after V lost 4 bases and J lost 5 bases. The CDR3 DNA is TGTGCCAGCAGCTCGGGGGACAGGGTGCACGAGCAGTACTTC. Amino acids: CASSSGDRVHEQYF.

Relative to its sample, this clone is medium-sized. CDR3 bases: TGTGCCAGCAGAACCGGGACAACTGCTGAAAAACTGTTTTTT. Translating gives CASRTGTTAEKLFF. The chain uses TRBV6-6 and TRBJ1-4; possible D gene TRBD1, 6 bases. CDR3 length: 14 amino acids. The germline V gene encodes CDR1 MNHNY and CDR2 SVGAGI (reference sequence). Trimming stripped 6 bases from V and 7 bases from J, with 15 bases between.

The V call is TRBV5-4, the J call TRBJ1-3; tentative D call: TRBD1 (5 bases). The CDR3 loop spans 16 amino acids. Trimming shortened V by 2 bases and J by 2 bases, and 14 bases separated the two germline ends. CDR1 SGHNT and CDR2 YYREEE come from the germline V gene (reference sequence). The CDR3 spells CASSFTLGRTGNTIYF. The CDR3 DNA follows: TGTGCCAGCAGCTTCACACTGGGGCGGACTGGAAACACCATATATTTT.

The chain joins TRBV7-3 to TRBJ2-1, with D hard to call. The V end was cut by 4 bases, the J end by 8 bases, with 12 bases between. The CDR3 is made up of 13 amino acids. Per germline, CDR1 SGHTA and CDR2 FQGTGA. CDR3 DNA: TGTGCCAGCAGCTCGTCTACTATCCATGAGCAGTTCTTC. Translation gives CASSSSTIHEQFF.

The V and J genes are TRBV7-9 and TRBJ2-5; a weak D match, TRBD1 (5 bases). The CDR3 covers 14 residues. Germline assignment: CDR1 SEHNR and CDR2 FQNEAQ (reference sequence). Trimming took off 5 bases at V and 5 bases at J, with 15 bases between the two ends. The CDR3 bases are TGTGCCAGCAGCCAAGTCAGGGCCGAGGAGACCCAGTACTTC. It is translated as CASSQVRAEETQYF.

The gene calls are TRBV5-6 and TRBJ2-1; weak D call: TRBD1 (6 bases). Trimming stripped 3 bases from V and 7 bases from J, with 8 bases between. CDR3 length: 12 amino acids. Germline V gene sequence: CDR1 SGHDT, CDR2 YYEEEE. The CDR3 region has the DNA TGTGCCAGCAGCTGGACAGTAAATGAGCAGTTCTTC. The encoded protein is CASSWTVNEQFF.

The rearrangement links TRBV6-2 or TRBV6-3 to TRBJ2-7, with D possibly TRBD1 on 6 matching bases. V lost 0 bases, J lost 2 bases, and 8 bases lay in between. Germline lookup yields CDR1 MNHEY and CDR2 SVGEGT. The CDR3 sequence is 14 residues long. CDR3 loop: CASSYSKGAYEQYF. The CDR3 bases are TGTGCCAGCAGTTACTCGAAGGGGGCCTACGAGCAGTACTTC.

The chain combines TRBV4-2 with TRBJ1-2, with a weak D call TRBD1 (5 bases). The CDR3 totals 16 residues. Germline lookup yields CDR1 LGHNA and CDR2 YNFKEQ. V shed 0 bases and J shed 4 bases, with 15 bases lying between them. The CDR3 bases are TGTGCCAGCAGCCAAGATTGGCGGGGGTCGTCCTATGGCTACACCTTC. It is translated as CASSQDWRGSSYGYTF.

This chain connects TRBV5-4 to TRBJ1-2; 9 positions agree with TRBD1. The CDR3 extends over 15 amino acids. Germline-derived CDR1 and CDR2 are SGHNT and YYREEE (reference sequence). Germline trimming cut 4 bases from V and 8 bases from J; bases unmatched to any gene: 12. The CDR3 loop is CASSAEKQGAKGYTF. In DNA, the CDR3 is TGTGCCAGCAGCGCCGAGAAACAGGGGGCGAAGGGCTACACCTTC.

The V call is TRBV6-2 or TRBV6-3, the J call TRBJ1-1; TRBD1 agrees at 11 bases. The CDR3 is 16 residues long. Germline V gene lookup returns CDR1 MNHEY and CDR2 SVGEGT. Unmatched junction bases numbered 7, after V lost 3 bases and J lost 4 bases. Written as DNA, the CDR3 is TGTGCCAGCAGTTATCGCGTTGGGACAGGGGGCACTGAAGCTTTCTTT. It encodes CASSYRVGTGGTEAFF.

The chain recombines TRBV6-5 with TRBJ1-2; a weak D match, TRBD1 (6 bases). Germline V CDR1 and CDR2: MNHEY, SVGAGI. V was clipped by 2 bases and J by 7 bases, with 17 bases between them. This CDR3 comprises 15 residues. CDR3 residues: CASSYALQGVGGYTF. The CDR3 nucleotides are TGTGCCAGCAGTTACGCATTACAGGGAGTCGGTGGCTACACCTTC.

This clone was counted a few times. This chain connects TRBV19 to TRBJ1-2; D possibly corresponds to TRBD1 (6 bases). Germline-derived CDR1 and CDR2 are LNHDA and SQIVND (reference sequence). The germline V and J ends were trimmed by 3 bases and 8 bases, with 13 bases remaining between them. This CDR3 comprises 13 residues. CDR3 sequence (DNA): TGTGCCAGTAGTATTAACGACAGGAGAGGCTACACCTTC. Protein: CASSINDRRGYTF.

The chain combines TRBV18 with TRBJ2-7, with D possibly TRBD1 on 5 matching bases. V was shortened by 8 bases and J by 2 bases, with 10 bases between the two germline ends. CDR1 is KGHSH, CDR2 LQKENI, per germline. This CDR3 is 12 amino acids long. In DNA form, the CDR3 reads TGTGCCAGCACAGGAACAACCTACGAGCAGTACTTC. Its translation is CASTGTTYEQYF.

The V gene is TRBV6-5, the J gene TRBJ1-6; no clear D. V lost 4 bases and J lost 0, with 7 bases in between. Germline V gives CDR1 MNHEY, CDR2 SVGAGI. The CDR3 has 15 amino acids. CDR3 DNA sequence: TGTGCCAGCAGTTCACAGAGCTCCTATAATTCACCCCTCCACTTT. Translated: CASSSQSSYNSPLHF.

V gene TRBV21-1 combines with J gene TRBJ2-3; whether TRBD2, the table's D call, matches the DNA was not checked. TRBV21-1 is a listed pseudogene. The CDR3 consists of 16 residues. The CDR3 loop reads CASSFLVLWRSYTQYF. The CDR3 DNA sequence: TGTGCCAGCAGTTTCTTGGTTCTTTGGAGGTCATATACGCAGTATTTT.

This clone was observed a handful of times. This sequence joins TRBV7-9 and TRBJ2-2; 10 bases match TRBD1. V lost 8 bases to trimming and J lost 3 bases; unmatched junction nucleotides: 3. The CDR3 is made up of 14 amino acids. From germline, CDR1 is SEHNR and CDR2 FQNEAQ (reference sequence). The CDR3 coding sequence is TGTGCCAGCGCGGGACAGGGGCACACCGGGGAGCTGTTTTTT. It is translated as CASAGQGHTGELFF. Full variable domain (missing parts from reference TRBV7-9 and TRBJ2-2): DTGVSQNPRHKITKRGQNVTFRCDPISEHNRLYWYRQTLGQGPEFLTYFQNEAQLEKSRLLSDRFSAERPKGSFSTLEIQRTEQGDSAMYLCASAGQGHTGELFFGEGSRLTVL.

This clone was recorded once. The genes are TRBV19 and TRBJ2-7; TRBD1 matches at 10 bases. CDR1 is LNHDA, CDR2 SQIVND, per germline (reference sequence). This CDR3 is 14 amino acids long. The V gene end was trimmed by 5 bases and the J gene end by 4 bases; junction bases not matched to a gene: 5. Here the CDR3 reads CASSAGQGDYEQYF. In nucleotides, the CDR3 is TGTGCCAGTAGTGCAGGACAGGGGGATTACGAGCAGTACTTC.

The CDR3 sequence: CASSLAHIGLAVDNEQFF. In DNA form, the CDR3 reads TGTGCCAGCAGCCTAGCTCATATCGGACTAGCGGTTGACAATGAGCAGTTCTTC. The rearrangement links TRBV4-2 to TRBJ2-1; TRBD2 matches at 10 bases. Germline values: CDR1 LGHNA, CDR2 YNFKEQ. There are 18 residues in the CDR3. V lost 4 bases, J lost 5 bases, and 14 bases stayed unmatched.

This sequence joins TRBV7-2 and TRBJ1-1; D remains unclear. Trimming pared 8 bases from V and 7 bases from J, leaving 20 bases between. There are 14 residues in the CDR3. Germline V gene data show CDR1 as SGHTA and CDR2 as FQGNSA. CDR3 loop: CASSLEGLRDEAFF. CDR3 coding DNA: TGTGCCAGCTCCTTAGAGGGCCTACGGGATGAAGCTTTCTTT.